This T cell receptor (beta chain) came from a study of patients and donors after allogeneic stem cell transplantation. Germline CDR1 is MNHEY and CDR2 is SVGEGT. CDR3 size: 18 residues. V shed 2 bases, J shed 4 bases, and the junction held 11 bases outside the gene matches. TCRdb called the RT-PCR reads again in MiXCR, with one record for every CDR3 protein. The sample has about 230,000 distinct CDR3 sequences; over 12% are singletons. The V call is TRBV6-2 or TRBV6-3, the J call TRBJ2-7; TRBD2 matches at 13 bases. What was sequenced was blood, either unsorted or a sorted T cell fraction (not recorded which). This clonotype was sampled from a human donor who was either an allogeneic HSCT recipient or a stem cell or donor lymphocyte infusion donor (not recorded which). It is not recorded whose cells these are; they may come from a transplant donor. The CDR3 DNA sequence: TGTGCCAGCAGTTACCGGCGCGCAACTAGCGGGAGGGAATACGAGCAGTACTTC. Encoded protein: CASSYRRATSGREYEQYF.